Listed below are T cell receptor delta chains from one sample, sequenced in a study of fetal and pediatric gammadelta thymocytes. TCRdb re-called clones from the reads using CATT. Of 1,500 to 2,500 delta-chain clones listed, roughly 25% are singletons. Specimen: non-Vgamma9Vdelta2 gamma-delta T cells from the thymus. These receptors came from a child who underwent cardiac surgery and was recorded as healthy. The CDR3 runs from the conserved cysteine through the conserved F or W. D genes are given only for firm matches. Clone size appears in some rows only: once, few, many, or a class for an expanded clone.

medium-sized | TRDJ3 | . | TRDV2 | CACDTSPGQDGSRSWDTRQMFF | TGTGCCTGTGACACTTCCCCGGGTCAAGACGGGTCCCGCTCCTGGGACACCCGACAGATGTTTTTC
medium-sized | TRDJ2 | . | TRAV29/DV5 | CAASARGIPPWPAQLFF | TGTGCAGCAAGCGCGAGGGGCATTCCACCCTGGCCAGCACAACTCTTCTTT
medium-sized | TRDJ1 | TRDD3 | TRDV1 | CALGGLVLRGGYAAFGDKLIF | TGTGCTCTTGGGGGATTGGTCCTTCGTGGGGGATACGCGGCGTTTGGCGATAAACTCATCTTT
medium-sized | TRDJ1 | TRDD3 | TRDV1 | CALGVTQNWGIRQVTDKLIF | TGTGCTCTTGGGGTTACACAGAACTGGGGGATACGCCAAGTCACCGATAAACTCATCTTT
large | TRDJ1 | . | TRDV3 | CAFHSAESSWGLIF | TGTGCCTTTCACTCCGCGGAATCCAGTTGGGGACTCATCTTT
medium-sized | TRDJ1 | TRDD3 | TRDV1 | CALGDPVRGIRGHTDKLIF | TGTGCTCTTGGGGACCCCGTAAGGGGGATACGCGGGCACACCGATAAACTCATCTTT
medium-sized | TRDJ1 | TRDD3 | TRDV1 | CALGELAGGGYYTDKLIF | TGTGCTCTTGGGGAACTAGCGGGAGGGGGATACTACACCGATAAACTCATCTTT
medium-sized | TRDJ1 | . | TRDV1 | CALGDCQWGYTDKLIF | TGTGCTCTTGGGGATTGCCAGTGGGGATACACCGATAAACTCATCTTT
medium-sized | TRDJ1 | TRDD3 | TRDV1 | CALGEVPFILGDIMVIELIF | TGTGCTCTTGGGGAAGTGCCTTTTATACTGGGGGATATAATGGTAATTGAACTCATCTTT
few | TRDJ1 | TRDD3 | TRDV1 | CALGTTPAPGSGGYTDKLIF | TGTGCTCTTGGGACCACACCCGCTCCCGGATCTGGGGGATACACCGATAAACTCATCTTT
large | TRDJ1 | TRDD3 | TRDV1 | CALGESRSTGGLTTDKLIF | TGTGCTCTTGGGGAATCCCGCAGTACTGGGGGACTTACCACCGATAAACTCATCTTT
large | TRDJ1 | TRDD3 | TRDV1 | CALGERCTGGYARKLIF | TGTGCTCTTGGGGAACGTTGTACTGGGGGATACGCGCGGAAACTCATCTTT
medium-sized | TRDJ1 | TRDD3 | TRDV1 | CALGKGPHPSTGGYPDKLIF | TGTGCTCTTGGGAAGGGGCCTCACCCGAGTACTGGGGGATACCCCGATAAACTCATCTTT
medium-sized | TRDJ1 | TRDD3 | TRDV1 | CALGEALAERLGDTRRDFDKLIF | TGTGCTCTTGGGGAAGCTCTGGCCGAGAGACTGGGGGATACGCGACGGGATTTCGATAAACTCATCTTT
medium-sized | TRDJ1 | . | TRDV1 | CALGEVSTSPLRTLPYTDKLIF | TGTGCTCTTGGGGAAGTCTCGACTTCCCCCCTGCGCACTCTGCCGTACACCGATAAACTCATCTTT
medium-sized | TRDJ1 | TRDD3 | TRDV1 | CALGERPLYVLPYWGIPSTDKLIF | TGTGCTCTTGGGGAACGACCCCTCTACGTCTTACCCTACTGGGGGATCCCTTCCACCGATAAACTCATCTTT
medium-sized | TRDJ1 | TRDD3 | TRDV1 | CALGEGSLGSVLGDTLETDKLIF | TGTGCTCTTGGGGAAGGTTCATTGGGGTCCGTGCTGGGGGATACGTTGGAGACCGATAAACTCATCTTT
. | TRDJ1 | TRDD3 | TRDV1 | CALGENCLYWGNLPDKLIF | TGTGCTCTTGGGGAAAATTGTTTATACTGGGGGAACTTGCCCGATAAACTCATCTTT
medium-sized | TRDJ1 | TRDD3 | TRDV1 | CALGELPSGTGGRACYTDKLIF | TGTGCTCTTGGGGAACTACCCTCTGGAACTGGGGGCCGAGCTTGTTACACCGATAAACTCATCTTT
. | TRDJ1 | TRDD3 | TRDV1 | CALGEGCGDGGFGNKLIF | TGTGCTCTTGGGGAAGGATGTGGCGATGGGGGATTTGGGAATAAACTCATCTTT
medium-sized | TRDJ2 | . | TRDV1 | CALGEHPPSSYEDTPHRDLTAQLFF | TGTGCTCTTGGGGAACATCCGCCTTCCTCCTATGAGGATACTCCCCACCGAGATTTGACAGCACAACTCTTCTTT
. | TRDJ1 | . | TRDV1 | CALGELPTCGDCSGADKLIF | TGTGCTCTTGGGGAACTTCCTACGTGTGGGGATTGTTCTGGGGCCGATAAACTCATCTTT
medium-sized | TRDJ1 | . | TRDV1 | CALGEPRGVTGSVTDKLIF | TGTGCTCTTGGGGAACCCCGGGGTGTAACGGGGTCCGTCACCGATAAACTCATCTTT
medium-sized | TRDJ1 | TRDD3 | TRDV1 | CALGVPLDYWGIRESYTDKLIF | TGTGCTCTTGGGGTTCCCCTAGATTACTGGGGGATACGAGAATCGTACACCGATAAACTCATCTTT
medium-sized | TRDJ1 | TRDD3 | TRDV1 | CALVARLREKYWGGPGKLIF | TGTGCTCTTGTTGCTCGCCTACGTGAGAAGTACTGGGGGGGACCTGGTAAACTCATCTTT
medium-sized | TRDJ1 | . | TRDV1 | CALGELGRTPTGFTFPNTDKLIF | TGTGCTCTTGGGGAACTAGGTCGTACTCCTACGGGGTTTACATTTCCGAACACCGATAAACTCATCTTT
medium-sized | TRDJ1 | TRDD3 | TRDV1 | CALGELYGHPPTRPLLGDYTDKLIF | TGTGCTCTTGGGGAACTATATGGCCACCCCCCTACGCGGCCCTTACTGGGGGACTACACCGATAAACTCATCTTT
medium-sized | TRDJ1 | . | TRDV1 | CALGELATHFPRGDSDTDKLIF | TGTGCTCTTGGGGAACTTGCCACGCATTTTCCTAGGGGGGATTCAGACACCGATAAACTCATCTTT
medium-sized | TRDJ1 | TRDD3 | TRDV1 | CALGELNPWGYARNTDKLIF | TGTGCTCTTGGGGAACTTAATCCGTGGGGATACGCGAGGAACACCGATAAACTCATCTTT
large | TRDJ3 | TRDD2 | TRDV1 | CALGAPPFLPSSWDTRQMFF | TGTGCTCTTGGGGCACCCCCTTTCCTACCGAGCTCCTGGGACACCCGACAGATGTTTTTC
medium-sized | TRDJ1 | . | TRDV1 | CALGELVTGLPRDKPDKLIF | TGTGCTCTTGGGGAACTAGTCACGGGCCTTCCGAGGGATAAACCCGATAAACTCATCTTT
medium-sized | TRDJ1 | TRDD3 | TRDV1 | CALGELRSLAWPVLGDTWYTDKLIF | TGTGCTCTTGGGGAACTTAGAAGTTTAGCCTGGCCAGTACTGGGGGATACGTGGTACACCGATAAACTCATCTTT
medium-sized | TRDJ3 | TRDD3 | TRDV2 | CACESRGYGWDTRQMFF | TGTGCCTGTGAATCCCGGGGATACGGCTGGGACACCCGACAGATGTTTTTC
medium-sized | TRDJ1 | TRDD3 | TRDV1 | CALGERVLGDTDPTWYTDKLIF | TGTGCTCTTGGGGAACGGGTACTGGGGGATACGGACCCCACGTGGTACACCGATAAACTCATCTTT
medium-sized | TRDJ1 | TRDD3 | TRDV1 | CALGELSSYAHTGGYAGTDKLIF | TGTGCTCTTGGGGAACTGTCCTCCTACGCTCATACTGGGGGATACGCGGGAACCGATAAACTCATCTTT
medium-sized | TRDJ1 | . | TRAV36/DV7 | CAVEIPFPTWGDRTDKLIF | TGTGCTGTGGAGATCCCCTTTCCTACTTGGGGGGATCGCACCGATAAACTCATCTTT
medium-sized | TRDJ1 | . | TRDV1 | CALGRGTNKLIF | TGTGCTCTTGGGAGGGGGACCAATAAACTCATCTTT
medium-sized | TRDJ1 | . | TRDV1 | CALGELGPYTDKLIF | TGTGCTCTTGGGGAACTAGGACCGTACACCGATAAACTCATCTTT
once | TRDJ1 | . | TRAV38-2/DV8 | CAYRRGYFLRRGIPGKNTDKLIF | TGTGCTTATAGGAGGGGTTACTTCCTACGAAGGGGGATACCCGGTAAGAACACCGATAAACTCATCTTT
medium-sized | TRDJ1 | TRDD3 | TRDV3 | CAFTNHAGATSGGWKTDKLIF | TGTGCCTTTACAAATCACGCCGGGGCGACATCTGGGGGATGGAAAACCGATAAACTCATCTTT
medium-sized | TRDJ1 | . | TRDV1 | CALGELSALLPTGDMTDKLIF | TGTGCTCTTGGGGAATTGTCTGCCCTCCTTCCTACGGGGGATATGACCGATAAACTCATCTTT
few | TRDJ1 | TRDD3 | TRDV1 | CALGELGGGYALDKLIF | TGTGCTCTTGGGGAACTTGGTGGGGGATACGCCTTGGATAAACTCATCTTT
large | TRDJ1 | TRDD3 | TRDV3 | CAYHHSFAGGYTDKLIF | TGTGCCTACCATCATTCCTTCGCTGGGGGTTACACCGATAAACTCATCTTT
medium-sized | TRDJ1 | TRDD3 | TRDV1 | CALGEESGPRLGDTTDKLIF | TGTGCTCTTGGGGAAGAATCCGGACCTAGACTGGGGGATACCACAGATAAACTCATCTTT
medium-sized | TRDJ1 | TRDD3 | TRDV1 | CALGEPPRTGGYPSLIF | TGTGCTCTTGGGGAACCACCCCGTACTGGGGGATACCCCTCACTCATCTTT
few | TRDJ1 | . | TRDV1 | CALGPRPPEGRKKLIF | TGTGCTCTTGGGCCCCGACCTCCCGAGGGCAGGAAAAAACTCATCTTT